Listed below are T cell receptor beta chains from one sample, sequenced in a study of blood T cell repertoires in COVID-19. Clones were sequenced by immunoSEQ multiplex PCR, and TCRdb holds only the in-frame ones, with some missing. Altogether some 250,000 clones are present, around 83% being singletons, with the ten largest covering approximately 6%. The source material was peripheral blood. Every receptor here comes from a man older than 75 with acute or convalescent COVID-19. CDR3s include the opening cysteine and the closing phenylalanine or tryptophan. The order of the fields is J gene, clone size, V gene, CDR3 length, D gene, CDR3 protein, CDR3 DNA. D genes are given only for firm matches. Clone size is shown for a subset of rows, as once, few, many or a class of expanded clone.

TRBJ2-5 | NA | TRBV28 | 16 | TRBD2 | CASSLWTSGGRQTQYF | TGTGCCAGCAGTTTATGGACTAGCGGGGGGCGACAGACCCAGTACTTC
TRBJ2-2 | NA | TRBV19 | 14 | NA | CASSIAGSTGELFF | TGTGCCAGTAGTATAGCCGGGAGCACCGGGGAGCTGTTTTTT
TRBJ1-6 | few | TRBV7-8 | 19 | TRBD1 | CASSHTKRTGRSDNSPLHF | TGTGCCAGCAGCCACACAAAAAGGACAGGGCGAAGTGATAATTCACCCCTCCACTTT
TRBJ2-3 | NA | TRBV18 | 12 | NA | CASSPGLGTQYF | TGTGCCAGCTCACCCGGACTGGGCACGCAGTATTTT
TRBJ2-7 | NA | TRBV6-5 | 14 | NA | CASSSRTQTYEQYF | TGTGCCAGCAGTTCGAGGACACAGACCTACGAGCAGTACTTC
TRBJ1-2 | NA | TRBV7-9 | 13 | NA | CASSLGQNYGYTF | TGTGCCAGCAGCTTAGGTCAAAACTATGGCTACACCTTC
TRBJ1-3 | NA | TRBV3-1/TRBV3-2 | 13 | NA | CASSRGSGNTIYF | TGTGCCAGCAGCCGCGGATCTGGAAACACCATATATTTT
TRBJ1-1 | NA | TRBV12-3/TRBV12-4 | 13 | TRBD1 | CASSPTGDTEAFF | TGTGCCAGCAGCCCGACAGGGGACACTGAAGCTTTCTTT
TRBJ2-1 | NA | TRBV7-2 | 15 | TRBD2 | CASSTNSGAYNEQFF | TGTGCCAGCAGCACCAATAGCGGGGCCTACAATGAGCAGTTCTTC
TRBJ2-5 | once | TRBV6-4 | 13 | NA | CASRPQSQETQYF | TGTGCCAGCAGACCACAGTCTCAAGAGACCCAGTACTTC
TRBJ1-1 | NA | TRBV30 | 15 | TRBD1 | CAWSVTGAMNTEAFF | TGTGCCTGGAGTGTAACAGGGGCGATGAACACTGAAGCTTTCTTT
TRBJ2-5 | NA | TRBV5-1 | 16 | TRBD2 | CASRAGTTGGQETQYF | TGCGCCAGCAGGGCCGGGACTACGGGAGGACAAGAGACCCAGTACTTC
TRBJ2-7 | NA | TRBV5-1 | 17 | TRBD2 | CASSYGLAGATSYEQYF | TGCGCCAGCAGCTACGGACTAGCGGGAGCCACTTCTTACGAGCAGTACTTC
TRBJ1-2 | NA | TRBV7-9 | 13 | TRBD1 | CASSSGTASGYTF | TGTGCCAGCAGCTCCGGGACAGCCTCGGGCTACACCTTC
TRBJ2-1 | NA | TRBV19 | 14 | TRBD2 | CAASIAGGYNEQFF | TGTGCCGCCTCAATAGCGGGGGGTTACAATGAGCAGTTCTTC
TRBJ1-1 | NA | TRBV28 | 13 | TRBD1 | CAILDRANTEAFF | TGTGCCATTTTGGACAGGGCCAACACTGAAGCTTTCTTT
TRBJ2-7 | NA | TRBV7-2 | 15 | NA | CASSERGWLSYEQYF | TGTGCCAGCAGCGAACGCGGGTGGCTATCCTACGAGCAGTACTTC
TRBJ2-7 | once | TRBV11-1 | 13 | NA | CASSLYRDFEQYF | TGTGCCAGCAGCTTATACAGGGATTTTGAGCAGTACTTC
TRBJ2-5 | NA | TRBV4-2 | 13 | TRBD2 | CASSLRGQETQYF | TGTGCCAGCAGCCTGCGGGGGCAAGAGACCCAGTACTTC
TRBJ1-2 | NA | TRBV28 | 13 | NA | CASSLDNSYGYTF | TGTGCCAGCAGCTTGGACAATTCCTATGGCTACACCTTC
TRBJ2-5 | NA | TRBV7-2 | 14 | NA | CASSHPAAGETQYF | TGTGCCAGCAGCCACCCAGCGGCCGGGGAGACCCAGTACTTC
TRBJ2-2 | NA | TRBV7-7 | 15 | NA | CASSLLGSPSGELFF | TGTGCCAGCAGCTTACTAGGTAGCCCATCCGGGGAGCTGTTTTTT
TRBJ2-5 | NA | TRBV29-1 | 13 | TRBD1 | CSVGQGWQETQYF | TGCAGCGTGGGACAGGGGTGGCAAGAGACCCAGTACTTC
TRBJ1-1 | NA | TRBV7-9 | 15 | TRBD1 | CASSARTGADTEAFF | TGTGCCAGCAGCGCCAGGACAGGGGCTGACACTGAAGCTTTCTTT
TRBJ1-4 | NA | TRBV2 | 14 | NA | CASRNRVTNEKLFF | TGTGCCAGCAGGAACAGGGTAACTAATGAAAAACTGTTTTTT
TRBJ2-3 | NA | TRBV5-4 | 15 | TRBD2 | CASSADGTTTDTQYF | TGTGCCAGCAGCGCGGACGGGACTACAACAGATACGCAGTATTTT
TRBJ2-2 | NA | TRBV24-1 | 15 | NA | CATSDPLPSSGELFF | TGTGCCACCAGTGACCCTCTACCTAGTTCCGGGGAGCTGTTTTTT
TRBJ1-5 | once | TRBV28 | 16 | TRBD1 | CASSSESQGASQPQHF | TGTGCCAGCAGTTCGGAAAGTCAGGGGGCGAGTCAGCCCCAGCATTTT
TRBJ2-5 | NA | TRBV6-5 | 16 | TRBD2 | CASSYFGSGRQETQYF | TGTGCCAGCAGTTACTTTGGTAGCGGGAGGCAAGAGACCCAGTACTTC
TRBJ2-7 | once | TRBV27 | 15 | TRBD1 | CASSLNGQGPYEQYF | TGTGCCAGCAGTTTAAACGGACAGGGCCCCTACGAGCAGTACTTC
TRBJ1-3 | NA | TRBV7-9 | 17 | TRBD1 | CASSPPSTGAAGNTIYF | TGTGCCAGCAGCCCGCCCTCAACAGGGGCAGCTGGAAACACCATATATTTT
TRBJ2-2 | NA | TRBV9 | 16 | TRBD2 | CASSVLESGSPGELFF | TGTGCCAGCAGCGTATTGGAAAGCGGGAGCCCCGGGGAGCTGTTTTTT
TRBJ1-6 | NA | TRBV28 | 14 | TRBD1 | CASRLGQGDSPLHF | TGTGCCAGCAGATTGGGACAGGGAGATTCACCCCTCCACTTT
TRBJ1-1 | NA | TRBV5-1 | 13 | NA | CASSLGQHTEAFF | TGCGCCAGCAGCTTGGGACAACACACTGAAGCTTTCTTT
TRBJ1-2 | once | TRBV2 | 13 | NA | CASRWGGKTGYTF | TGTGCCAGCAGGTGGGGGGGGAAAACGGGCTACACCTTC
TRBJ2-1 | NA | TRBV7-3 | 16 | TRBD1 | CASSLTGAGGRNEQFF | TGTGCCAGCAGCTTAACGGGGGCAGGGGGCAGGAATGAGCAGTTCTTC
TRBJ1-2 | NA | TRBV29-1 | 13 | TRBD1 | CSVGFDRGDGYTF | TGCAGCGTTGGGTTTGACAGGGGTGACGGCTACACCTTC
TRBJ2-7 | once | TRBV5-6 | 16 | NA | CASSLLGVSNSYEQYF | TGTGCCAGCAGCTTGCTAGGCGTCTCCAACTCCTACGAGCAGTACTTC
TRBJ1-3 | NA | TRBV7-9 | 15 | NA | CASSPSGGSGNTIYF | TGTGCCAGCAGCCCCTCCGGCGGCTCTGGAAACACCATATATTTT
TRBJ1-6 | few | TRBV3-1/TRBV3-2 | 12 | NA | CASHSGNSPLHF | TGTGCCAGCCACAGCGGAAATTCACCCCTCCACTTT
TRBJ1-5 | NA | TRBV20-1 | 14 | TRBD1 | CSARADRDRWSQHF | TGCAGTGCTCGTGCGGACAGGGACCGCTGGTCCCAGCATTTT
TRBJ2-7 | NA | TRBV5-1 | 14 | NA | CASSLGTESYEQYF | TGCGCCAGCAGCTTGGGGACAGAGTCCTACGAGCAGTACTTC
TRBJ2-2 | NA | TRBV11-1 | 16 | TRBD2 | CASSLLAGRNTGELFF | TGTGCCAGCAGCCTACTAGCGGGCAGAAACACCGGGGAGCTGTTTTTT
TRBJ2-3 | NA | TRBV2 | 15 | TRBD2 | CARREREVNTDTQYF | TGTGCCAGACGGGAGCGGGAGGTTAACACAGATACGCAGTATTTT
TRBJ1-2 | NA | TRBV5-1 | 15 | TRBD1 | CASSLDGTGRYGYTF | TGCGCCAGCAGCTTGGATGGGACAGGGCGCTATGGCTACACCTTC
TRBJ2-5 | NA | TRBV6-5 | 15 | NA | CASTRGMSSVETQYF | TGTGCCAGCACTAGGGGGATGAGTAGTGTAGAGACCCAGTACTTC
TRBJ2-5 | NA | TRBV9 | 18 | TRBD2 | CASSLGTSGSGSAETQYF | TGTGCCAGCAGCCTGGGGACTAGCGGGAGTGGCTCGGCGGAGACCCAGTACTTC
TRBJ1-2 | NA | TRBV7-3 | 15 | NA | CASSLKGGPNYGYTF | TGTGCCAGCAGCCTTAAAGGGGGACCTAACTATGGCTACACCTTC
TRBJ1-2 | few | TRBV25-1 | 14 | NA | CASSVGNINYGYTF | TGTGCCAGCAGTGTTGGCAATATTAACTATGGCTACACCTTC
TRBJ2-7 | once | TRBV5-6 | 13 | NA | CASSLQGLYEQYF | TGTGCCAGCAGCTTGCAGGGCTTGTACGAGCAGTACTTC
TRBJ1-6 | NA | TRBV28 | 16 | TRBD1 | CASGQTGTGNNSPLHF | TGTGCCAGCGGCCAAACTGGGACAGGGAATAATTCACCCCTCCACTTT
TRBJ2-5 | NA | TRBV19 | 15 | NA | CASSPPGVSLKTQYF | TGTGCCAGTAGTCCCCCGGGGGTCTCGCTTAAGACCCAGTACTTC
TRBJ1-3 | few | TRBV6-1 | 16 | NA | CASSERQGPSGNTIYF | TGTGCCAGCAGTGAACGGCAGGGCCCCTCTGGAAACACCATATATTTT
TRBJ2-5 | NA | TRBV7-2 | 16 | TRBD2 | CASSLASSGGQETQYF | TGTGCCAGCAGCTTAGCCTCTAGCGGGGGGCAAGAGACCCAGTACTTC
TRBJ2-2 | once | TRBV7-2 | 16 | TRBD2 | CASSFGTSGGFWELFF | TGTGCCAGCAGCTTTGGGACTAGCGGGGGGTTCTGGGAGCTGTTTTTT
TRBJ1-5 | NA | TRBV6-5 | 13 | NA | CASTTEGTQPQHF | TGTGCCAGCACCACCGAGGGGACACAGCCCCAGCATTTT
TRBJ1-1 | few | TRBV2 | 11 | NA | CASRPRDEAFF | TGTGCCAGCAGACCGAGGGATGAAGCTTTCTTT
TRBJ1-1 | few | TRBV27 | 20 | TRBD1 | CASSLVGQRLSLGKHTEAFF | TGTGCCAGCAGTTTGGTGGGACAGAGGCTCTCTCTAGGGAAGCACACTGAAGCTTTCTTT
TRBJ1-5 | NA | TRBV30 | 14 | NA | CAWSASGANQPQHF | TGTGCCTGGAGTGCCTCAGGGGCGAATCAGCCCCAGCATTTT